The 20 T cell receptor beta chains reported below all come from one sample, sequenced in a study of T cells after posttransplantation cyclophosphamide. Method: immunoSEQ multiplex PCR; TCRdb's copy keeps in-frame clones and lacks some. The sample is made up of more than 35,000 clones, none counted only once. The sequencing sample was made of PBMCs. The origin of the receptors is a man aged 45-60 years in good health, CMV-negative, and a related stem cell transplant donor.

The chain uses TRBV6-5 and TRBJ2-5; 8 positions agree with TRBD1. TRBJ2-7 explains the end of the DNA better; the J call may be wrong. CDR1 and CDR2 (germline): MNHEY, SVGAGI. This CDR3 contains 15 residues. The CDR3 DNA sequence: TGTGCCAGCAGTTCTTCAGGGGGCTTCCCCTACGAGCAGTACTTC. This translates into CASSSSGGFPYEQYF.

The table lists this clone with many counts. V and J are TRBV5-6 and TRBJ2-1; 7 bases line up with TRBD2. CDR1 is SGHDT, CDR2 YYEEEE, per germline. J gave up 5 bases and V 4 bases, and 9 bases lay outside the gene matches. There are 15 residues in the CDR3. CDR3 sequence: CASSALERGHNEQFF. In DNA, the CDR3 is TGTGCCAGCAGCGCACTGGAGCGGGGACACAATGAGCAGTTCTTC.

There are a few counts of this clone. The chain has TRBV7-9 and TRBJ2-3; 8 nucleotides align to TRBD2. There are 15 residues in the CDR3. The V and J ends lost 3 bases and 7 bases, in that order; junction bases with no gene match: 9. Germline V gene data show CDR1 as SEHNR and CDR2 as FQNEAQ (reference sequence). The CDR3: CASSFQRGSLNTQYF. The CDR3 DNA sequence: TGTGCCAGCAGCTTCCAGCGGGGGTCTCTGAATACGCAGTATTTT. Based on the CDR3 plus reference TRBV7-9 and TRBJ2-3, the full variable domain is DTGVSQNPRHKITKRGQNVTFRCDPISEHNRLYWYRQTLGQGPEFLTYFQNEAQLEKSRLLSDRFSAERPKGSFSTLEIQRTEQGDSAMYLCASSFQRGSLNTQYFGPGTRLTVL.

This clone showed up many times. V gene TRBV6-5 combines with J gene TRBJ2-2, with 7 nucleotides matching TRBD1. Germline CDR1 MNHEY, CDR2 SVGAGI. This CDR3 is 13 amino acids long. V lost 5 bases to trimming and J lost 3 bases; unmatched junction nucleotides: 0. CDR3 region: CASSDRDTGELFF. DNA of the CDR3: TGTGCCAGCAGTGACAGGGACACCGGGGAGCTGTTTTTT.

There are many counts of this clone. The chain uses TRBV11-3 and TRBJ2-1; TRBD1 matches 8 bases. Germline CDR1 SGHNT, CDR2 YENEEA. V was clipped by 8 bases and J by 8 bases; unmatched bases: 5. The CDR3 has 12 amino acids. CDR3 residues: CASGQGSYEQFF. In DNA, the CDR3 is TGTGCCAGCGGACAGGGTTCTTATGAGCAGTTCTTC.

This clone showed up many times. The CDR3 DNA sequence: TGTGCCAGCAGCGTAGGGCGGGAGGTCTCCTACAATGAGCAGTTCTTC. It translates to CASSVGREVSYNEQFF. The V call is TRBV9, the J call TRBJ2-1; TRBD2 matches 8 bases. V lost 0 bases to trimming and J lost 0 bases; unmatched junction nucleotides: 2. The germline V gene has CDR1 SGDLS and CDR2 YYNGEE. The CDR3 runs to 16 residues.

This clone was counted a few times. The chain has TRBV7-2 and TRBJ1-5; TRBD1 might be the D (6 bases). Germline-derived CDR1 and CDR2 are SGHTA and FQGNSA. The ends were cut back, 0 bases at V and 0 bases at J, with 15 bases in the middle. The CDR3 spans 18 residues. As DNA, the CDR3 is TGTGCCAGCAGCTTAGCCCCCAGGGGATCATATAGCAATCAGCCCCAGCATTTT. Amino acids: CASSLAPRGSYSNQPQHF.

This clone was detected many times. Other DNA variants within this sample encode the same CDR3. This chain links TRBV18 with TRBJ1-3; D ambiguous. This CDR3 region has 14 residues. Germline V gene lookup returns CDR1 KGHSH and CDR2 LQKENI. V was cut by 3 bases and J by 1 base, with 7 bases left in between. The CDR3 DNA reads TGTGCCAGCTCACCGGCCGCTTCTGGAAACACCATATATTTT. Translation: CASSPAASGNTIYF.

This clone was found many times. V usage is TRBV10-3 and J usage is TRBJ2-1; maybe TRBD1 (6 bases). V was shortened by 5 bases and J by 5 bases, with 16 bases between the two germline ends. This CDR3 is built from 15 residues. Germline values: CDR1 ENHRY, CDR2 SYGVKD. The CDR3 sequence is CAISYAQGAHNEQFF. Here the CDR3 DNA reads TGTGCCATCAGTTATGCACAGGGCGCCCACAATGAGCAGTTCTTC.

Comments on this clone: No conserved phenylalanine or tryptophan ends this CDR3, so it is likely a read error. This rearrangement joins TRBV5-8 to TRBJ1-2, with 9 bases that match TRBD1. CDR3 length equals 14 residues. With V trimmed by 3 bases and J by 4 bases, 4 bases remained unmatched. Per germline, CDR1 SGHTS and CDR2 YDEGEE. The CDR3 coding sequence is TGTGCCAGCAGCTGGGGACAGGGTCCCTATGGCTACACCCTC. Protein product: CASSWGQGPYGYTL.

This clone was counted between two and nine times. The chain uses TRBV27 and TRBJ1-5; 9 nucleotides align to TRBD1. Germline V lookup: CDR1 MNHEY, CDR2 SMNVEV (reference sequence). CDR3 size: 17 residues. The V segment lost 6 bases and the J segment 1 base; nucleotides outside the gene matches: 10. The CDR3 region has the DNA TGTGCCAGCAGCCGCGGTAGGGACAGGGTGAGCAATCAGCCCCAGCATTTT. Translating gives CASSRGRDRVSNQPQHF.

The table lists this clone with many counts. This chain uses TRBV2 with TRBJ1-1; D not resolved. Germline V gene lookup returns CDR1 SNHLY and CDR2 FYNNEI. V was cut by 7 bases and J by 0 bases, with 9 bases left in between. This CDR3 contains 13 residues. CDR3 loop: CASTRVVNTEAFF. CDR3 in DNA: TGTGCCAGCACGAGGGTTGTGAACACTGAAGCTTTCTTT.

This clone turned up a few times. The gene calls are TRBV6-1 and TRBJ2-7; 11 bases are shared with TRBD1. The germline gives CDR1 MNHNS, CDR2 SASEGT. J lost 3 bases, V lost 3 bases, and 4 bases had no gene match. This CDR3 has 15 residues. CDR3: CASSEGQGGYYEQYF. DNA of the CDR3: TGTGCCAGCAGTGAGGGACAGGGGGGATACTACGAGCAGTACTTC.

There are many counts of this clone. The chain recombines TRBV5-1 with TRBJ1-2, with D possibly being TRBD1 (6 bases). The germline V gene has CDR1 SGHRS and CDR2 YFSETQ. The CDR3 has 16 amino acids. V was trimmed by 4 bases and J by 0 bases, leaving 16 bases between them. CDR3 nucleotide sequence: TGCGCCAGCAGCCCCAACCGGACAGACCCTAACTATGGCTACACCTTC. Protein product: CASSPNRTDPNYGYTF.

The sample holds many counts of this clone. The chain carries TRBV9 and TRBJ2-3, with 7 bases identical to TRBD2. The CDR3 covers 14 residues. V lost 0 bases and J lost 6; bases outside the gene matches: 4. The germline CDR1 and CDR2 sequences are SGDLS and YYNGEE. The CDR3 region has the DNA TGTGCCAGCAGCGTAGAGCGGGGCGGCGATACGCAGTATTTT. It codes for CASSVERGGDTQYF.

This clone occurred many times. The rearrangement uses TRBV7-8 and TRBJ1-1, with 8 positions matching TRBD1. Germline CDR1 and CDR2: SGHVS and FQNEAQ. V was pared by 2 bases and J by 7 bases, with 3 bases of the junction left unmatched. The CDR3 spans 13 residues. The CDR3 sequence is CASSLRDRREAFF. The CDR3 coding sequence is TGTGCCAGCAGCTTACGGGACAGGCGTGAAGCTTTCTTT.

This clone was observed at least ten times. The genes are TRBV19 and TRBJ1-3; TRBD1 aligns across 7 bases. CDR3 length: 16 residues. V lost 4 bases and J lost 0; bases outside the gene matches: 6. The V gene's germline CDR1 is LNHDA and CDR2 SQIVND (reference sequence). Written as DNA, the CDR3 is TGTGCCAGTAGTAACCCAGGACAGGCCTCTGGAAACACCATATATTTT. This translates into CASSNPGQASGNTIYF. Using reference TRBV19 and TRBJ1-3 for the parts outside the CDR3, the full variable domain is DGGITQSPKYLFRKEGQNVTLSCEQNLNHDAMYWYRQDPGQGLRLIYYSQIVNDFQKGDIAEGYSVSREKKESFPLTVTSAQKNPTAFYLCASSNPGQASGNTIYFGEGSWLTVV.

This clone was seen repeatedly, ten times or more. The chain links TRBV27 to TRBJ2-5, with D possibly TRBD1 on 6 matching bases. Per germline, CDR1 MNHEY and CDR2 SMNVEV (reference sequence). CDR3 length equals 13 residues. V shed 5 bases and J shed 5 bases, with 12 bases lying between them. CDR3 nucleotide sequence: TGTGCCAGCAGTACCAGGGGTAGGGAGACCCAGTACTTC. The encoded protein is CASSTRGRETQYF.

Many counts were recorded for this clone. The J gene is TRBJ2-1, the V gene TRBV6-1; 12 bases map to TRBD2. Germline V gene sequence: CDR1 MNHNS, CDR2 SASEGT. The length of the CDR3 is 15 residues. V gave up 3 bases and J gave up 3 bases; unmatched junction bases: 0. The CDR3 sequence: CASSETSGSYNEQFF. In DNA, the CDR3 is TGTGCCAGCAGTGAGACTAGCGGGAGCTACAATGAGCAGTTCTTC.

Ten or more counts support this clone. The chain carries TRBV4-3 and TRBJ2-7; D perhaps matches TRBD1 (6 bases). The CDR3 runs 18 residues. CDR1 and CDR2 from the germline V gene are LGHNA and YSLEER. Trimming removed 0 bases at V and 1 base at J, with 19 bases between. CDR3 loop: CASSQESWGQGRSYEQYF. The DNA of the CDR3 is TGCGCCAGCAGCCAAGAGAGCTGGGGGCAAGGCCGTTCCTACGAGCAGTACTTC.